Following are 10 T cell receptor beta chains from one sample sequenced in a study of blood T cell repertoires in COVID-19. Using immunoSEQ multiplex PCR, the repertoire was profiled, and TCRdb retains in-frame clones only, with some absent. The table shows approximately 90,000 clones, with around four fifths occurring only once. Sequenced material: peripheral blood. These receptors came from a man aged 50 or older with acute or convalescent COVID-19.

The chain recombines TRBV5-1 with TRBJ2-5, with 12 bases matching TRBD2. The CDR3 loop spans 16 amino acids. J gave up 5 bases and V 2 bases, and 7 bases lay outside the gene matches. Germline CDR1 SGHRS, CDR2 YFSETQ. In DNA form, the CDR3 reads TGCGCCAGCAGCTTAGGAGGACTAGCGGGATTGGAGACCCAGTACTTC. It specifies CASSLGGLAGLETQYF.

The chain carries TRBV28 and TRBJ2-7, with 12 bases lining up with TRBD2. V dropped 5 bases and J dropped 3; count of bases not matched to a gene: 14. Germline assignment: CDR1 MDHEN and CDR2 SYDVKM. The CDR3 has 18 residues. The CDR3 DNA reads TGTGCCAGCAGTACGACCGTGACTAGCGGGAGCCATTACTACGAGCAGTACTTC. Residues: CASSTTVTSGSHYYEQYF.

The gene calls are TRBV19 and TRBJ2-7; 7 nucleotides agree with TRBD1. J lost 2 bases, V lost 3 bases, and 7 bases had no gene match. Germline assignment: CDR1 LNHDA and CDR2 SQIVND (reference sequence). The CDR3 is 15 amino acids. As DNA, the CDR3 is TGTGCCAGTAGTATCTCGAGACAGGGAACCTACGAGCAGTACTTC. Protein product: CASSISRQGTYEQYF.

The genes are TRBV7-6 and TRBJ2-3, with D hard to call. V was trimmed by 2 bases and J by 3 bases, leaving 9 bases between them. The germline V gene has CDR1 SGHVS and CDR2 FNYEAQ. This CDR3 is built from 14 residues. The CDR3 DNA is TGTGCCAGCAGCTTAAATTTGAGGACAGATACGCAGTATTTT. This codes for CASSLNLRTDTQYF.

A single count supports this clone. The chain joins TRBV29-1 to TRBJ1-3, with a tentative D call TRBD1 (6 bases). Germline values: CDR1 SQVTM, CDR2 ANQGSEA. Trimming removed 6 bases at V and 0 bases at J, with 15 bases between. This CDR3 is 15 amino acids long. The CDR3 DNA reads TGCAGCGTCGCCACAGGGTCGAGCTCTGGAAACACCATATATTTT. This gives the protein CSVATGSSSGNTIYF.

As DNA, the CDR3 is TGTGCCACCAGTGACCCCGTGTTGCGGGAGGGCGCTACGCAGTATTTT. Translation: CATSDPVLREGATQYF. This rearrangement joins TRBV24-1 to TRBJ2-3; TRBD2 aligns across 9 bases. The CDR3 spans 16 residues. The V gene's germline CDR1 is KGHDR and CDR2 SFDVKD. The trim removed 4 bases at V and 8 bases at J, leaving 12 bases unmatched.

V is TRBV12-5 and J is TRBJ2-1, with a weak D call TRBD1 (5 bases). Germline-derived CDR1 and CDR2 are LGHNT and FRNRAP. The CDR3 extends over 14 amino acids. The ends were cut back, 6 bases at V and 4 bases at J, with 13 bases in the middle. The CDR3 region has the DNA TGTGCTAGTGGAGACAGTGTAATTTACAATGAGCAGTTCTTC. This codes for CASGDSVIYNEQFF.

The rearrangement links TRBV5-4 to TRBJ1-5; no reliable D call. Germline CDR1 is SGHNT and CDR2 is YYREEE (reference sequence). Trimming pared 4 bases from V and 4 bases from J, leaving 9 bases between. This CDR3 has 13 residues. CDR3 sequence reads: CASSTERNQPQHF. DNA of the CDR3: TGTGCCAGCAGCACGGAGCGGAATCAGCCCCAGCATTTT.

The J gene is TRBJ1-3, the V gene TRBV9; 7 positions agree with TRBD1. Trimming at V came to 3 bases and at J to 5 bases, leaving 11 bases not matched to a gene. The germline V gene encodes CDR1 SGDLS and CDR2 YYNGEE. This CDR3 region has 16 residues. CDR3 loop: CASSGPDREGRNTIYF. CDR3 coding DNA: TGTGCCAGCAGCGGACCCGACAGGGAAGGGAGAAACACCATATATTTT.

The chain uses TRBV19 and TRBJ1-1; D is perhaps TRBD1 (6 bases). V was trimmed by 6 bases and J by 8 bases, leaving 16 bases between them. Per germline, CDR1 LNHDA and CDR2 SQIVND (reference sequence). This CDR3 spans 13 amino acids. The chain's CDR3 is CASSHQTGFEAFF. In DNA form, the CDR3 reads TGTGCCAGTAGCCACCAAACAGGGTTCGAAGCTTTCTTT.